The 13 T cell receptor beta chains listed next were all sequenced from one sample in a study of T cell clones after liver transplantation. Assay used: immunoSEQ multiplex PCR; TCRdb lists only in-frame clones, some missing. The sample yields 60,000 or so clones, roughly 70% seen once. The sequenced sample was CD4+ T cells from blood, obtained at the 22-month timepoint. Every receptor here comes from a human patient who received a liver transplant. These T cells may partly come from the graft donor.

The chain couples TRBV30 to TRBJ1-6; TRBD1 matches at 7 bases. Trimming removed 0 bases from V and 7 bases from J; junction bases left unmatched: 9. The CDR3 has 16 residues. Germline V gene sequence: CDR1 GTSNPN, CDR2 SVGIG (reference sequence). CDR3 loop: CAWSVPINRGNSPLHF. In DNA form, the CDR3 reads TGTGCCTGGAGTGTACCAATAAACAGGGGCAATTCACCCCTCCACTTT.

The CDR3 loop is CASSKGPILSTDTQYF. The DNA of the CDR3 is TGTGCCAGCAGTAAAGGGCCAATCCTTAGCACAGATACGCAGTATTTT. The rearrangement uses TRBV27 and TRBJ2-3, with D unresolved. Germline assignment: CDR1 MNHEY and CDR2 SMNVEV (reference sequence). Trimming took 5 bases from V and 0 from J, leaving 15 bases between them. The CDR3 has 16 amino acids.

The chain employs TRBV30 and TRBJ2-2; 10 bases agree with TRBD2. Germline V CDR1 and CDR2: GTSNPN, SVGIG (reference sequence). Losses at the gene ends were 4 bases for V and 4 bases for J; bases not matched to a gene: 6. This CDR3 contains 15 residues. CDR3 DNA sequence: TGTGCCTGGACTCTAGCGGGGGCCGTCACCGGGGAGCTGTTTTTT. Translating it yields CAWTLAGAVTGELFF.

The V call is TRBV6-6, the J call TRBJ2-5, with 8 bases lining up with TRBD2. The CDR3 totals 14 residues. J gave up 2 bases and V 6 bases, and 5 bases lay outside the gene matches. Germline lookup yields CDR1 MNHNY and CDR2 SVGAGI (reference sequence). CDR3 sequence reads: CASRSLAAQETQYF. In DNA, the CDR3 is TGTGCCAGCAGATCACTAGCGGCACAAGAGACCCAGTACTTC.

This sequence joins TRBV28 and TRBJ1-2; D remains ambiguous. The CDR3 runs to 14 residues. The V gene lost 6 bases and the J gene lost 6 bases, with 17 bases spanning the gap. The V gene's germline CDR1 is MDHEN and CDR2 SYDVKM. The CDR3 DNA is TGTGCCAGCAGCGAAAGGCGGCAGTCTAATGGCTACACCTTC. It yields the protein CASSERRQSNGYTF.

V usage is TRBV7-2 and J usage is TRBJ2-2; 9 bases are a match to TRBD1. The ends lost 8 bases at V and 1 base at J; junction bases unmatched: 5. The V gene's germline CDR1 is SGHTA and CDR2 FQGNSA. The CDR3 has 15 amino acids. This CDR3 reads CASGQGSLNTGELFF. The CDR3 DNA follows: TGTGCCAGCGGACAGGGGTCATTGAACACCGGGGAGCTGTTTTTT.

The CDR3 bases are TGTGCCAGCAGGGCGGGGGGGGCAGGTTCACCCCTCCACTTT. Translated, it gives CASRAGGAGSPLHF. The chain has TRBV7-9 and TRBJ1-6; D is possibly TRBD1 (6 bases). Germline V CDR1 and CDR2: SEHNR, FQNEAQ (reference sequence). The CDR3 extends over 14 amino acids. The V and J ends lost 6 bases and 9 bases respectively, with 15 bases between them.

This chain links TRBV18 with TRBJ2-3, with D perhaps matching TRBD1 (6 bases). This CDR3 comprises 15 residues. Trimming stripped 2 bases from V and 3 bases from J, with 12 bases between. The germline gives CDR1 KGHSH, CDR2 LQKENI. CDR3 sequence reads: CASSPRGSGTDTQYF. CDR3 nucleotides: TGTGCCAGCTCACCAAGGGGGTCGGGGACAGATACGCAGTATTTT. The full variable domain, completed using reference TRBV18 and TRBJ2-3, is NAGVMQNPRHLVRRRGQEARLRCSPMKGHSHVYWYRQLPEEGLKFMVYLQKENIIDESGMPKERFSAEFPKEGPSILRIQQVVRGDSAAYFCASSPRGSGTDTQYFGPGTRLTVL.

The V gene is TRBV28, the J gene TRBJ2-7, with TRBD2 identical over 9 bases. The CDR3 runs 15 residues. After removal of 3 bases from V and 2 bases from J, the junction contained 5 bases not matched to a gene. Germline CDR1 and CDR2: MDHEN and SYDVKM. CDR3 region: CASSLHSGGTYEQYF. The DNA for the CDR3 is TGTGCCAGCAGTTTGCACAGCGGGGGGACCTACGAGCAGTACTTC.

The J gene is TRBJ1-5, the V gene TRBV6-4; D ambiguous. This CDR3 spans 16 amino acids. V was cut by 0 bases and J by 0 bases, with 9 bases left in between. The germline V gene has CDR1 MRHNA and CDR2 SNTAGT. DNA for the CDR3: TGTGCCAGCAGTGACTCTGCAGGCCATAGCAATCAGCCCCAGCATTTT. It encodes CASSDSAGHSNQPQHF.

The CDR3 region is CASSESQGTGYTF. The CDR3 DNA sequence: TGCGCCAGCAGTGAGTCCCAGGGTACGGGCTACACCTTC. The rearrangement uses TRBV10-1 and TRBJ1-2, with D maybe TRBD1 (5 bases). Germline V lookup: CDR1 WNHNN, CDR2 SYGVQD (reference sequence). The CDR3 runs to 13 residues. V lost 0 bases and J lost 8, with 10 bases in between.

The V call is TRBV5-5, the J call TRBJ2-1; TRBD2 matches 12 bases. This CDR3 is built from 16 residues. The germline V gene encodes CDR1 SGHKS and CDR2 YYEKEE (reference sequence). The V gene end was trimmed by 4 bases and the J gene end by 4 bases; junction bases not matched to a gene: 6. The CDR3 sequence: CASSLRTSGEYNEQFF. In nucleotides, the CDR3 is TGTGCCAGCAGCCTTAGGACTAGCGGGGAATACAATGAGCAGTTCTTC.

This clone was found a few times. V gene TRBV6-1 combines with J gene TRBJ1-5; 8 bases fit TRBD1. CDR3 length: 14 amino acids. J lost 5 bases, V lost 5 bases, and 5 bases had no gene match. CDR1 and CDR2 (germline): MNHNS, SASEGT. For the CDR3, the DNA is TGTGCCAGCAGTATACAGGGGGGGGATCAGCCCCAGCATTTT. It codes for CASSIQGGDQPQHF.